This record covers a single TCR beta chain. This sample is drawn from a study of blood T cell repertoires in COVID-19. The overall study: In each case, the material was cDNA or gDNA derived from T cells, B-cell-depleted T cells, or PBMCs.

TCRdb's copy holds only in-frame clones and misses some; the assay was immunoSEQ multiplex PCR. Counted here are some 300,000 clones, about 88% occurring once; the ten biggest clones make up 10% to 15%. With V trimmed by 7 bases and J by 0 bases, 4 bases remained unmatched. The CDR3 runs to 14 residues. Germline lookup yields CDR1 SGHRS and CDR2 YFSETQ. The chain links TRBV5-1 to TRBJ1-1; 9 nucleotides agree with TRBD1. The sequence came from a woman aged 70 to 79 with COVID-19, enrolled during active disease. The specimen was peripheral blood. CDR3 in DNA: TGCGCCAGCGAGGGACAGGGACTGAACACTGAAGCTTTCTTT. It codes for CASEGQGLNTEAFF. Full variable domain (outside the CDR3, taken from reference TRBV5-1 and TRBJ1-1): KAGVTQTPRYLIKTRGQQVTLSCSPISGHRSVSWYQQTPGQGLQFLFEYFSETQRNKGNFPGRFSGRQFSNSRSEMNVSTLELGDSALYLCASEGQGLNTEAFFGQGTRLTVV.